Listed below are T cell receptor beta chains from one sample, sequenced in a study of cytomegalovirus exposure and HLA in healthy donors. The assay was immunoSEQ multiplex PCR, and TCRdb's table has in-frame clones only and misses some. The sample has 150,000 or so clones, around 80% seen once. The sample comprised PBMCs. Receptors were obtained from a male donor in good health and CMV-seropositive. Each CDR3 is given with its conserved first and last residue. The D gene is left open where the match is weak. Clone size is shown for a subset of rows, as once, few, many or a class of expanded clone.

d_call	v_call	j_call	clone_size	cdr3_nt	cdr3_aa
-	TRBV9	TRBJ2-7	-	TGTGCCAGCAGCGTAGGGGCGCTGGGTCTGGGCGAGCAGTACTTC	CASSVGALGLGEQYF
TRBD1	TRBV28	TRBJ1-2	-	TGTGCCAGCAGCGCGGGACAGGGGGCGCGGAACACCTTC	CASSAGQGARNTF
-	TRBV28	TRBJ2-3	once	TGTGCCAGCAGTCCCTTAGCGCTAGATACGCAGTATTTT	CASSPLALDTQYF
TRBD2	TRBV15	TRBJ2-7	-	TGTGCCACCAGCAGAGCTCGGGGAGGGCCCTACGAGCAGTACTTC	CATSRARGGPYEQYF
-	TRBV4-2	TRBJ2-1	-	TGTGCCAGCAGCCAAGTGGAGCGCTATGAGCAGTTCTTC	CASSQVERYEQFF
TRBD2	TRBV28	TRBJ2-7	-	TGTGCCAGCAGTTTGGGGGGGTGGAACGAGCAGTACTTC	CASSLGGWNEQYF
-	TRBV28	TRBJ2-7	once	TGTGTCACCGCGTGGGAGAAGACCTACGAGCAGTACTTC	CVTAWEKTYEQYF
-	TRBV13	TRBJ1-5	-	TGTGCCAGCAGCTTAGGTCGCCGGACTTATCCCCAGCATTTT	CASSLGRRTYPQHF
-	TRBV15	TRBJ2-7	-	TGTGCCACCAGCAGGACCGGCGGAGGGTCCTACGAGCAGTACTTC	CATSRTGGGSYEQYF
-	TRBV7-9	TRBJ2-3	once	TGTGCCAGCAGCTTACCGGACTCAGATACGCAGTATTTT	CASSLPDSDTQYF
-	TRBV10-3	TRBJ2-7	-	TGTGCCATCACGACAGGCGCTACCTACGAGCAGTACTTC	CAITTGATYEQYF
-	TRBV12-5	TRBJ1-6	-	TGTGCTAGTGCCTCCCGGATAGGGGGAGAGTATAATTCACCCCTCCACTTT	CASASRIGGEYNSPLHF
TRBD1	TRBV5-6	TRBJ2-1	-	TGTGCCAGCAGCTTGGACCCCGGGACAGACTACAATGAGCAGTTCTTC	CASSLDPGTDYNEQFF
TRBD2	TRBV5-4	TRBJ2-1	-	TGTGCCAGCAGCTTGCGACTAGCGGGCTACAATGAGCAGTTCTTC	CASSLRLAGYNEQFF
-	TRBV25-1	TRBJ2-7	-	TGTGCCAGCAGTGACCTCGGAGCTAATGAGCAGTACTTC	CASSDLGANEQYF
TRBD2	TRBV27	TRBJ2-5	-	TGTGCCAGCAGTCGTGACCTACTAGCGGGAGGAACCCAAGAGACCCAGTACTTC	CASSRDLLAGGTQETQYF
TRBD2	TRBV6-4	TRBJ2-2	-	TGTGCCAGCAGTCGGGAGGGCCTCGGCGGGGAGCTGTTTTTT	CASSREGLGGELFF
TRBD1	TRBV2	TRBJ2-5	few	TGTGCCAGTAGGACAGGCCTTGTCGAACGGACCCAGTACTTC	CASRTGLVERTQYF
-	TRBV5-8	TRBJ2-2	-	TGTGCCAGCAGCTTGGTTCAGGGTGGAACCGGGGAGCTGTTTTTT	CASSLVQGGTGELFF
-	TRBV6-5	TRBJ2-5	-	TGTGCCAGCAGTTACTCGACAGGTTGGGAGACCCAGTACTTC	CASSYSTGWETQYF
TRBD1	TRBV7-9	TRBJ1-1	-	TGTGCCAGCCCCCCGCAGGGGGCGAACACTGAAGCTTTCTTT	CASPPQGANTEAFF
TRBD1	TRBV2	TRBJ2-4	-	TGTGCCAGCGGCCAGGGGGCGTCCAAAAACATTCAGTACTTC	CASGQGASKNIQYF
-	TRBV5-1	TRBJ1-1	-	TGCGCCAGCAGCGGCGGGGGAAGGGCCAGCACTGAAGCTTTCTTT	CASSGGGRASTEAFF
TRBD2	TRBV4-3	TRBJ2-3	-	TGCGCCAGCAGCCAAGAGCGGAGCGGGGCGGCTAGCACAGATACGCAGTATTTT	CASSQERSGAASTDTQYF
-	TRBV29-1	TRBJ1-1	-	TGCAGCGTTGAACAGACATTGAACACTGAAGCTTTCTTT	CSVEQTLNTEAFF
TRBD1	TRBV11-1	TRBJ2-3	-	TGTGCCAGCAGCTTATACAGGGGAGATACGCAGTATTTT	CASSLYRGDTQYF
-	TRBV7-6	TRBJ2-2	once	TGTGCCAGCAGCCGAGGGGGAGCCGGGGAGCTGTTTTTT	CASSRGGAGELFF
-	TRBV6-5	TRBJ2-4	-	TGTGCCAGCAGTTACGGCCATGTAGCCAAAAACATTCAGTACTTC	CASSYGHVAKNIQYF
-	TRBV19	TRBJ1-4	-	TGTGCCAGTAGTATATGGGAGGATGAAAAACTGTTTTTT	CASSIWEDEKLFF
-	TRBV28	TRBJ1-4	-	TGTGCCAGCAGTATACTACAGGTTGCGGATGAAAAACTGTTTTTT	CASSILQVADEKLFF
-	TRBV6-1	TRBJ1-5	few	TGTGCCAGCAGTGAGGGGAGGGGAAATCAGCCCCAGCATTTT	CASSEGRGNQPQHF
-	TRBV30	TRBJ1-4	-	TGTGCCTGGAGTCCACCTGCACCGGCAACTAATGAAAAACTGTTTTTT	CAWSPPAPATNEKLFF
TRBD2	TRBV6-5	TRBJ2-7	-	TGTGCCAGTACGGGAGGCAGTCGATCCTACGAGCAGTACTTC	CASTGGSRSYEQYF
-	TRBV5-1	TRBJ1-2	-	TGCGCCAGCAGGGACGGGGGGTCCGGAGGCTACACCTTC	CASRDGGSGGYTF
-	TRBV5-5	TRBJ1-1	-	TGTGCCAGCAGCTTGGTAGCATCTCCGAACACTGAAGCTTTCTTT	CASSLVASPNTEAFF
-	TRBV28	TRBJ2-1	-	TGTGCCAGCAGCCCGGGACTCAACAATGAGCAGTTCTTC	CASSPGLNNEQFF
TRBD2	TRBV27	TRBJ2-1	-	TGTGCCAGCACCCCGGGGACTAGCGGCAATGAGCAGTTCTTC	CASTPGTSGNEQFF
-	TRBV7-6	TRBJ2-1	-	TGTGCCAGCAGCACCGGGCCAAGGGAGGATGAGCAGTTCTTC	CASSTGPREDEQFF
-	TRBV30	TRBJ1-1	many	TGTGCCTGGAGTGTCAGGGTTACTGAAGCTTTCTTT	CAWSVRVTEAFF
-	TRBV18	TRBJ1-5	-	TGTGCCAGCTCACCGGGAGCAGTAGTTCTTAGCAATCAGCCCCAGCATTTT	CASSPGAVVLSNQPQHF
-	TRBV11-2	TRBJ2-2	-	TGTGCCAGCAAACGTGAGACTCGCGCGAACACCGGGGAGCTGTTTTTT	CASKRETRANTGELFF
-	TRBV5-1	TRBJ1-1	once	TGCGCCAGCAGCTTTCAGGGAATCGGGACTGAAGCTTTCTTT	CASSFQGIGTEAFF
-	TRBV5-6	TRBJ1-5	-	TGTGCCAGCAGCTTGTACGGGGGTGATAATCAGCCCCAGCATTTT	CASSLYGGDNQPQHF
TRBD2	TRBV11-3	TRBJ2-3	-	TGTGCCAGCAGCTTAAGCGGGACGGGGGATCTCGGTACGCAGTATTTT	CASSLSGTGDLGTQYF
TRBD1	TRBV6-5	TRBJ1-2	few	TGTGCCAGCAGAGTAGACAGGGATACTTATGGCTACACCTTC	CASRVDRDTYGYTF
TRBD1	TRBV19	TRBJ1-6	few	TGTGCCAGTAGTACGCAGCCCTCAGGGGGAGGCTCACCCCTCCACTTT	CASSTQPSGGGSPLHF
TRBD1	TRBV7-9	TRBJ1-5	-	TGTGCCAGCAGTTCCGGGACAGTTAGCAATCAGCCCCAGCATTTT	CASSSGTVSNQPQHF
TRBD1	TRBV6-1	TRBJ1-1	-	TGTGCCAGCAGGGCCCTACAGGGGGCGGACACTGAAGCTTTCTTT	CASRALQGADTEAFF
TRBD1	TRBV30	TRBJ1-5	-	TGTGCCTGGGACAGGGATAACCAGCCCCAGCATTTT	CAWDRDNQPQHF
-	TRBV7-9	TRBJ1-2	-	TGTGCCAGCAGCTTATCAGGACTCTATGGCTACACCTTC	CASSLSGLYGYTF
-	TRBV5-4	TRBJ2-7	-	TGTGCCAGCAGCTTGAATCCTGCGGGGAGCGAGCAGTACTTC	CASSLNPAGSEQYF
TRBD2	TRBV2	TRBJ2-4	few	TGTGCCAGCAGTGGGGGGGGGTACAAGGACAAAAACATTCAGTACTTC	CASSGGGYKDKNIQYF
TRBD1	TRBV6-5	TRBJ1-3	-	TGTGCCAGCAGCCACGGACAGGGTAATGGAAACACCATATATTTT	CASSHGQGNGNTIYF
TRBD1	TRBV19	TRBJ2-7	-	TGTGCCAGTAGTACCAAGACAGGGTTCTACGAGCAGTACTTC	CASSTKTGFYEQYF
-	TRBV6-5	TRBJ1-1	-	TGTGCCAGCAGTTACTCGGACTCTGTGGGCACTGAAGCTTTCTTT	CASSYSDSVGTEAFF
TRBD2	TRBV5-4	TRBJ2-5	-	TGTGCCAGCAGCTCGGGACTAGTGGGAGAGACCCAGTACTTC	CASSSGLVGETQYF
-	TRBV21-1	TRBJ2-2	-	TGTGCCAGCGGGGAGGAGAACACCGGGGAGCTGTTTTTT	CASGEENTGELFF
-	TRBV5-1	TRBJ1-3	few	TGCGCCAGCAGCTTGGACCCGGGTTTAAATGGAAACACCATATATTTT	CASSLDPGLNGNTIYF
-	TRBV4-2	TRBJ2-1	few	TGTGCCAGCAGCCAAGAGGAGCGGTACAATGAGCAGTTCTTC	CASSQEERYNEQFF